These T cell receptor beta chains were read from a single sample in a study of cytomegalovirus exposure and HLA in healthy donors. Libraries were prepared by immunoSEQ multiplex PCR; TCRdb keeps only in-frame clonotypes and omits some of them. The sample records more than 95,000 clones, 81% being singletons. The specimen was PBMCs. The origin of the receptors is a woman aged 25 to 45 in good health and CMV-seronegative. Each CDR3 is given with its conserved first and last residue.

j_gene: TRBJ1-3; v_gene: TRBV19; len: 14; CDR3aa: CASEAGGSGNTIYF
j_gene: TRBJ2-5; v_gene: TRBV7-3; len: 14; CDR3aa: CASSLHGSGETQYF
j_gene: TRBJ2-2; v_gene: TRBV5-1; len: 14; CDR3aa: CASSQDFYTGELFF
j_gene: TRBJ1-2; v_gene: TRBV20-1; len: 11; CDR3aa: CSATDSYFYTF
j_gene: TRBJ2-3; v_gene: TRBV5-4; len: 16; CDR3aa: CASSSRLAANTDTQYF
j_gene: TRBJ2-5; v_gene: TRBV5-1; len: 16; CDR3aa: CASSLSRGILQETQYF
j_gene: TRBJ1-2; v_gene: TRBV9; len: 12; CDR3aa: CASSVSGNGYTF
j_gene: TRBJ1-2; v_gene: TRBV7-9; len: 13; CDR3aa: CSSSLQYDNGYTF
j_gene: TRBJ1-3; v_gene: TRBV18; len: 18; CDR3aa: CASSPDKGQGAHGNTIYF
j_gene: TRBJ2-6; v_gene: TRBV29-1; len: 16; CDR3aa: CSVETLRGTGANVLTF
j_gene: TRBJ2-7; v_gene: TRBV19; len: 15; CDR3aa: CASSNDRGLSYEQYF
j_gene: TRBJ2-7; v_gene: TRBV7-7; len: 12; CDR3aa: CASSSVLGEQYF
j_gene: TRBJ2-7; v_gene: TRBV7-8; len: 15; CDR3aa: CASSLNSGSSYEQYF
j_gene: TRBJ2-5; v_gene: TRBV7-9; len: 13; CDR3aa: CASSLELESAQYF
j_gene: TRBJ2-1; v_gene: TRBV4-1; len: 16; CDR3aa: CASSQGVTSSYNEQFF
j_gene: TRBJ1-3; v_gene: TRBV2; len: 13; CDR3aa: CASNGIEKDTIYF
j_gene: TRBJ2-1; v_gene: TRBV25-1; len: 16; CDR3aa: CASSGVQSTTNNEQFF
j_gene: TRBJ2-1; v_gene: TRBV30; len: 19; CDR3aa: CAWSLRRGFLAGANNEQFF
j_gene: TRBJ2-7; v_gene: TRBV7-9; len: 12; CDR3aa: CASSLRAYEQYF
j_gene: TRBJ1-2; v_gene: TRBV9; len: 15; CDR3aa: CASSGWQGRRDGYTF
j_gene: TRBJ2-1; v_gene: TRBV5-4; len: 15; CDR3aa: CASSSQGGPYNEQFF